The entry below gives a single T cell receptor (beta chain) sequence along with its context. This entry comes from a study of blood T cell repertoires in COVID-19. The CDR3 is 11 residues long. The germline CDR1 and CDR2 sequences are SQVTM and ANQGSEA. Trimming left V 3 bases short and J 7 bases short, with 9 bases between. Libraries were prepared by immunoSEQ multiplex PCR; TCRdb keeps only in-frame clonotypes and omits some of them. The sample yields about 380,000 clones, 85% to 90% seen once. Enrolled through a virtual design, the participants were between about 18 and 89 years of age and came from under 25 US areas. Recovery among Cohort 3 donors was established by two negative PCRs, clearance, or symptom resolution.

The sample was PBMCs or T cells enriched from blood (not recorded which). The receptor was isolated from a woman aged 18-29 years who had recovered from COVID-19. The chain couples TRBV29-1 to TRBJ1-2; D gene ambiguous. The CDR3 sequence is CSVDSVGGYTF. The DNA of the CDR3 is TGCAGCGTTGATTCTGTCGGTGGCTACACCTTC.